The clone carrying this T cell receptor (beta chain) has a single count. No antigen is known for it. The sample comes from a study of glioma-infiltrating T cells. The CDR3 runs 13 residues. V was cut by 4 bases and J by 5 bases, with 15 bases left in between. Germline V gene sequence: CDR1 DFQATT, CDR2 SNEGSKA (reference sequence). Study-level points and caveats: CDR3 overlap between tissue and blood was very small.

Using RNA template, CDR3s of TCR alpha and beta were amplified with iRepertoire arm-PCR. TCRdb processed the multiplex PCR reads anew with MiXCR; each CDR3 protein has one entry. The data contain approximately 190,000 distinct CDR3 sequences, 32% of them singletons. The chain carries TRBV20-1 and TRBJ2-7; weak D call: TRBD1 (6 bases). The receptor was derived from a human donor with low-grade glioma or glioblastoma, undergoing nonglioma brain surgery, or in good health (not recorded which). Sequencing was done on a sample of glioma tissue, nonneoplastic brain tissue, or PBMCs (not recorded which). The CDR3 protein is CSAKADRTHEQYF. In DNA, the CDR3 is TGCAGTGCTAAGGCGGACAGAACCCACGAGCAGTACTTC.